This TCR beta chain originates from a study of blood T cell repertoires in COVID-19. Sequencing used immunoSEQ multiplex PCR; TCRdb keeps in-frame clones, though not all of them. The table has fewer than 250,000 clones, approximately 85% seen once; the top ten hold 4% to 4.5%. V dropped 1 base and J dropped 10; count of bases not matched to a gene: 0. The CDR3 loop spans 12 amino acids. Germline CDR1 reads SEHNR; CDR2 reads FQNEAQ (reference sequence). The sample taken for sequencing was peripheral blood. This receptor was identified in a man in his fifties or sixties with acute or convalescent COVID-19. The chain links TRBV7-9 to TRBJ2-1; 8 bases are shared with TRBD1. The CDR3 loop reads CASSLGTGEQFF. CDR3 coding DNA: TGTGCCAGCAGCTTAGGGACAGGGGAGCAGTTCTTC.